The 10 T cell receptor beta chains below come from one sample, sequenced in a study of T-cell memory formation after mild COVID-19. Each CDR3 protein gets one entry after TCRdb re-called the 5' RACE reads with MiXCR. The table records under 550,000 distinct CDR3 sequences, more than 15% of them present only once. Sequences were obtained from PBMCs or a T cell subset sorted from them (not recorded which). Receptor source: a man aged 18 to 35 who had mild COVID-19 (a few samples of this study predate the infection). Cell type and time point are not known.

The chain carries TRBV4-3 and TRBJ1-1, with TRBD1 as a possible D gene (6 bases). The CDR3 length is 15 residues. V was trimmed by 1 base and J by 2 bases, leaving 11 bases between them. Germline V gives CDR1 LGHNA, CDR2 YSLEER. The CDR3 nucleotides read TGCGCCAGCAGCCAAGGGACAGCGCGTAACACTGAAGCTTTCTTT. Its protein is CASSQGTARNTEAFF.

This clonotype was observed a handful of times. This sequence joins TRBV5-1 and TRBJ2-7; tentatively, D is TRBD2 (6 bases). The CDR3 is made up of 14 amino acids. Germline V lookup: CDR1 SGHRS, CDR2 YFSETQ. V was clipped by 1 base and J by 2 bases, with 10 bases between them. The CDR3 DNA is TGCGCCAGCAGCTTGTTGGGACTCACCTACGAGCAGTACTTC. It codes for CASSLLGLTYEQYF.

This clonotype was counted only a few times. The chain carries TRBV5-1 and TRBJ1-2; maybe TRBD1 (6 bases). The V end lost 3 bases, the J end lost 2 bases, and 11 bases lay between the germline ends. The CDR3 has 14 amino acids. CDR1 is SGHRS, CDR2 YFSETQ, per germline. CDR3 in amino acids: CASSSTGTNYGYTF. CDR3 bases: TGCGCCAGCAGCTCGACAGGAACCAACTATGGCTACACCTTC.

This chain links TRBV12-3 or TRBV12-4 with TRBJ1-1, with D perhaps TRBD1 (6 bases). Trimming took 6 bases from V and 4 from J, leaving 15 bases between them. The CDR3 length is 14 residues. CDR3 in DNA: TGTGCCAGCAGCTTTACCTACAGGGTCACTGAAGCTTTCTTT. Protein product: CASSFTYRVTEAFF.

The J gene is TRBJ2-7, the V gene TRBV7-9; 8 nucleotides agree with TRBD1. The germline V gene encodes CDR1 SEHNR and CDR2 FQNEAQ (reference sequence). After removal of 4 bases from V and 6 bases from J, the junction contained 8 bases not matched to a gene. This CDR3 spans 14 amino acids. The CDR3, as DNA: TGTGCCAGCAGCTCAGGGGGCGCCGCATTCGAGCAGTACTTC. It specifies CASSSGGAAFEQYF.

This clonotype was detected ten times or more. V is TRBV7-9 and J is TRBJ2-1; TRBD1 agrees at 7 bases. The CDR3 covers 14 residues. The trim removed 3 bases at V and 6 bases at J, leaving 5 bases unmatched. Germline lookup yields CDR1 SEHNR and CDR2 FQNEAQ (reference sequence). The CDR3 here is CASSLTGRINEQFF. The CDR3 nucleotides are TGTGCCAGCAGCTTGACAGGGCGCATCAATGAGCAGTTCTTC.

This clonotype was picked up a small number of times. CDR3 bases: TGTGCCAGCAGCTTAGTGGTGGGCTCTGAAGCTTTCTTT. Its protein is CASSLVVGSEAFF. The chain joins TRBV11-2 to TRBJ1-1, with D uncertain. V dropped 1 base and J dropped 6 bases, with 9 bases sitting between them. This CDR3 region has 13 residues. Germline lookup yields CDR1 SGHAT and CDR2 FQNNGV.

This clonotype was seen only a few times. This chain connects TRBV6-6 to TRBJ2-2; D is uncertain. Germline V gene data show CDR1 as MNHNY and CDR2 as SVGAGI (reference sequence). This CDR3 is built from 12 residues. Trimming took 8 bases from V and 4 from J, leaving 8 bases between them. The CDR3, as DNA: TGTGCCAGCGAACGGGCCACCGGGGAGCTGTTTTTT. Residues: CASERATGELFF.

The CDR3 is CASSKGGNEKLFF. The CDR3 region has the DNA TGTGCCAGCAGCAAGGGGGGAAATGAAAAACTGTTTTTT. The gene calls are TRBV7-2 and TRBJ1-4; weak D call: TRBD1 (6 bases). Deletions cut 5 bases from V and 5 bases from J, with 9 bases between. The CDR3 runs to 13 residues. CDR1 is SGHTA, CDR2 FQGNSA, per germline.

This clonotype was picked up a small number of times. The genes are TRBV5-1 and TRBJ2-7; 8 nucleotides line up with TRBD1. The V segment lost 0 bases and the J segment 4 bases; nucleotides outside the gene matches: 6. Germline CDR1 and CDR2: SGHRS and YFSETQ. CDR3 length: 15 amino acids. CDR3 sequence (DNA): TGCGCCAGCAGCTTGGAGGGGACAGGTTCTTACGAGCAGTACTTC. Translated, it gives CASSLEGTGSYEQYF. The entire variable domain, with the rest obtained from reference TRBV5-1 and TRBJ2-7, is as follows: KAGVTQTPRYLIKTRGQQVTLSCSPISGHRSVSWYQQTPGQGLQFLFEYFSETQRNKGNFPGRFSGRQFSNSRSEMNVSTLELGDSALYLCASSLEGTGSYEQYFGPGTRLTVT.